This TCR beta chain comes out of a study (dated by TCRdb to about 2016). Background for the entire study: In people whose bodies naturally kept HIV infection under control, the researchers looked into where HIV persistence comes from.

Receptors were amplified or captured by 5' RACE. The sample was run on an Illumina HiSeq 2000. TCRdb reran the public reads through fastp at Q25 and MiXCR, keeping productive beta chains. Every CDR3 protein is listed once, alongside the most common genes and DNA of its rows. This sample comprises about 190 distinct CDR3 sequences, less than 20% of them detected only once. The top ten clones comprise around 85% of the sample. Concerning this clonotype itself: The target of this receptor is not known. Base qualities are not provided; no much larger clone lies one nucleotide away.

Sequenced: effector memory T cells from blood PBMCs. This sample's cell subset or site label indicates: effector memory CD4+ T cells. The clonotype comes from a male donor with HIV.

In nucleotides, the sequence is TGCGCCAGCAGCTTGGAGCCGGGGATGAACTATGGCTACACCTTC. The resulting protein is CASSLEPGMNYGYTF. The chain couples TRBV5-1 to TRBJ1-2; the D gene lacks a confident call. Sequences SGHRS (CDR1) and YFSETQ (CDR2) are obtained from the germline V gene. The CDR3 holds 15 amino acids from the cysteine to the phenylalanine. Only the CDR3 portion is preserved as DNA: 45 bases, with reading frame beginning at the first base. Trimming at the junction amounts to 0 bases on V and 2 bases on J, and the germline ends lie 11 bases apart.